The 17 T cell receptor beta chains reported below all come from one sample, sequenced in a study of metastatic and nonmetastatic thyroid tumors (dated by TCRdb to 2018 to 2021). None of the patients had been given any treatment before thyroid surgery. Libraries were built with PCR. Sequencer: Illumina HiSeq 4000. Using fastp at Q25 and MiXCR, TCRdb reprocessed the public reads and kept productive beta chains. The sample table records 6,400 or so clones; 30% to 35% of these occur just once. The biggest ten clones account for 21% of the sample. Sequencing was performed on tumor tissue. These TCRs come from a female donor with papillary thyroid cancer or a benign thyroid nodule (not recorded which). Some clones in this sample may be carry-over from other donors' samples.

J is TRBJ2-7 and V is TRBV2; 10 nucleotides agree with TRBD2. Per germline, CDR1 SNHLY and CDR2 FYNNEI. The CDR3 totals 15 residues. The ends lost 6 bases at V and 7 bases at J; junction bases unmatched: 12. CDR3 region: CASRDGLAGVGEQYV. The CDR3 DNA reads TGTGCCAGCAGGGACGGGCTAGCGGGAGTGGGAGAGCAGTACGTC.

This clone was counted between two and nine times. The chain recombines TRBV19 with TRBJ2-7; TRBD1 is a possible D gene (5 bases). The CDR3 runs 14 residues. V lost 4 bases and J 3 bases, leaving 13 bases between the germline ends. Germline loops: CDR1 LNHDA, CDR2 SQIVND (reference sequence). CDR3 nucleotide sequence: TGTGCCAGTAGTAAAGCAACAGGTTTCTACGAGCAGTACTTC. As protein: CASSKATGFYEQYF.

This clone was counted between two and nine times. The chain joins TRBV6-5 to TRBJ2-1; possible D gene TRBD1, 6 bases. From germline, CDR1 is MNHEY and CDR2 SVGAGI. V lost 0 bases and J lost 5, with 11 bases in between. The CDR3 consists of 15 residues. As DNA, the CDR3 is TGTGCCAGCAGTTACTCGAACCCAGGGGACAATGAGCAGTTCTTC. Translation gives CASSYSNPGDNEQFF.

Of note for this clone: The junction does not match germline at one end; this may be a read error. The chain joins TRBV6-1 to TRBJ1-1; 7 nucleotides align to TRBD1. Germline-derived CDR1 and CDR2 are MNHNS and SASEGT. The CDR3 sequence is 13 residues long. The CDR3 protein is CASGDRANTEAFF. DNA of the CDR3: TGTGCCAGCGGTGACAGGGCGAACACTGAAGCTTTCTTT.

The rearrangement links TRBV6-1 to TRBJ2-7, with D possibly being TRBD2 (5 bases). The CDR3 runs to 13 residues. With 7 bases removed from V and 8 bases from J, the gap between germline ends came to 18 bases. The germline V gene has CDR1 MNHNS and CDR2 SASEGT. The CDR3 reads CASTGLPRGQQYF. Here the CDR3 DNA reads TGTGCCAGCACCGGACTCCCCCGGGGTCAGCAGTACTTC.

This clone is deemed large. The chain has TRBV19 and TRBJ2-7, with 12 bases lining up with TRBD1. The germline gives CDR1 LNHDA, CDR2 SQIVND (reference sequence). Unmatched junction bases numbered 5, after V lost 2 bases and J lost 6 bases. The CDR3 is made up of 15 amino acids. The DNA for the CDR3 is TGTGCCAGTAGTATATCGGGGACAGGGGGCTTCGAGCAGTACTTC. This gives the protein CASSISGTGGFEQYF.

This clone showed up just a few times. The V call is TRBV28, the J call TRBJ2-1, with D tentatively TRBD1 or TRBD2 (5 bases each). V lost 6 bases and J lost 8, with 23 bases in between. From germline, CDR1 is MDHEN and CDR2 SYDVKM. The CDR3 is 16 amino acids. The CDR3 DNA follows: TGTGCCAGCAGCCTATCCGGGGCAGGTGGGGGATATGAGCAGTTCTTC. Translating it yields CASSLSGAGGGYEQFF.

The chain has TRBV27 and TRBJ2-7, with 10 nucleotides matching TRBD1. Germline trimming cut 6 bases from V and 3 bases from J; bases unmatched to any gene: 2. Germline assignment: CDR1 MNHEY and CDR2 SMNVEV (reference sequence). The CDR3 spans 13 residues. The CDR3 coding sequence is TGTGCCAGCAGGTGGACAGGGGGCTACGAGCAGTACTTC. It yields the protein CASRWTGGYEQYF.

The V and J genes are TRBV2 and TRBJ2-7; TRBD1 agrees at 7 bases. The CDR3 contains 12 residues. In germline, CDR1 is SNHLY, CDR2 FYNNEI. V dropped 6 bases and J dropped 5; count of bases not matched to a gene: 4. This chain's CDR3 is CASRRTGDEQYF. Here the CDR3 DNA reads TGTGCCAGCAGACGAACAGGGGACGAGCAGTACTTC.

This clone counts as large. The chain uses TRBV7-9 and TRBJ2-7; the D is unclear. Germline loops: CDR1 SEHNR, CDR2 FQNEAQ (reference sequence). V was cut by 3 bases and J by 6 bases, with 6 bases left in between. There are 11 residues in the CDR3. Here the CDR3 DNA reads TGTGCCAGCAGCTTCCTAGGCGAGCAGTACTTC. Translating gives CASSFLGEQYF.

This clone was counted a few times. The chain carries TRBV28 and TRBJ2-7; 7 bases line up with TRBD1. Looked up from germline, CDR1 is MDHEN and CDR2 is SYDVKM. V shed 3 bases, J shed 4 bases, and the junction held 6 bases outside the gene matches. The CDR3 covers 14 residues. CDR3 in DNA: TGTGCCAGCAGTTTCGAGGGGGCTGCATACGAGCAGTACTTC. It is translated as CASSFEGAAYEQYF. The complete variable domain, with remaining parts taken from reference TRBV28 and TRBJ2-7, reads DVKVTQSSRYLVKRTGEKVFLECVQDMDHENMFWYRQDPGLGLRLIYFSYDVKMKEKGDIPEGYSVSREKKERFSLILESASTNQTSMYLCASSFEGAAYEQYFGPGTRLTVT.

This clone appeared a few times. The J gene is TRBJ2-2, the V gene TRBV11-2; D perhaps matches TRBD2 (6 bases). Trimming stripped 1 base from V and 0 bases from J, with 9 bases between. Germline CDR1 SGHAT, CDR2 FQNNGV. CDR3 length: 16 amino acids. DNA of the CDR3: TGTGCCAGCAGCTTAGTAGCGGAGTCGAACACCGGGGAGCTGTTTTTT. Its protein product is CASSLVAESNTGELFF. Full variable domain (outside the CDR3, taken from reference TRBV11-2 and TRBJ2-2): EAGVAQSPRYKIIEKRQSVAFWCNPISGHATLYWYQQILGQGPKLLIQFQNNGVVDDSQLPKDRFSAERLKGVDSTLKIQPAKLEDSAVYLCASSLVAESNTGELFFGEGSRLTVL.

This clone was found a few times. The genes are TRBV6-1 and TRBJ2-1; TRBD2 agrees at 9 bases. CDR1 is MNHNS, CDR2 SASEGT, per germline. The trim removed 7 bases at V and 7 bases at J, leaving 8 bases unmatched. CDR3 length: 14 residues. CDR3 sequence: CASTLLAGSNEQFF. CDR3 coding DNA: TGTGCCAGCACCCTCCTAGCGGGATCGAATGAGCAGTTCTTC.

The CDR3 DNA reads TGCAGCGTTGATCCGGGACGCCAAGAGACCCAGTACTTC. This codes for CSVDPGRQETQYF. The genes are TRBV29-1 and TRBJ2-5; D assignment may be TRBD1 or TRBD2 (5 bases each). V was shortened by 3 bases and J by 1 base, with 9 bases between the two germline ends. Germline lookup yields CDR1 SQVTM and CDR2 ANQGSEA. The CDR3 has 13 amino acids.

This clone was detected a few times. As DNA, the CDR3 is TGTGCCAGCAGTGAACAGGGTGGGCTAGCTTTCAATGAGCAGTTCTTC. It is translated as CASSEQGGLAFNEQFF. This sequence joins TRBV6-1 and TRBJ2-1; D is tentatively TRBD1 or TRBD2 (5 bases each). Germline values: CDR1 MNHNS, CDR2 SASEGT. There are 16 residues in the CDR3. Trimming stripped 2 bases from V and 6 bases from J, with 17 bases between.

This clone has a handful of counts. Relative to the germline gene, one junction end is altered; a read error may explain this. The J gene is TRBJ1-1, the V gene TRBV6-1, with a possible D match to TRBD1 (5 bases). CDR3 length: 15 residues. Germline lookup yields CDR1 MNHNS and CDR2 SASEGT. CDR3 sequence: CATRPPGGGNTEVFF. Written as DNA, the CDR3 is TGTGCCACCAGACCACCGGGTGGGGGGAACACTGAAGTTTTCTTT.

Relative to its sample, this clone is large. This chain uses TRBV27 with TRBJ1-5, with D unresolved. The CDR3 runs 14 residues. CDR1 is MNHEY, CDR2 SMNVEV, per germline (reference sequence). V lost 0 bases to trimming and J lost 9 bases, with 12 bases between them. CDR3 sequence reads: CASSLSSWSRPQHF. CDR3 DNA: TGTGCCAGCAGTTTATCGTCTTGGTCGCGGCCCCAGCATTTT.